A selection of T cell receptor beta chains follows, all from one sample in a study of blood T cell repertoires in COVID-19. Profiling relied on immunoSEQ multiplex PCR, and the TCRdb table lists in-frame clones only, not all of them. Of just over 50,000 clones in the sample, 86% are singletons; the top ten hold around 4%. Sample: peripheral blood. The receptors here all came from a man at least 80 years old with active COVID-19. The CDR3 runs from the conserved cysteine through the conserved F or W. D genes are given only for firm matches. Clone size is given for some rows only: seen once, a few or many times, or a class if the clone is expanded.

clone_size,v_call,cdr3_length,j_call,d_call,cdr3_aa
.,TRBV28,14,TRBJ1-6,TRBD1,CASSFGQGTSPLHF
.,TRBV28,14,TRBJ2-7,TRBD2,CASRSLAVTYEQYF
.,TRBV5-6,12,TRBJ2-3,.,CASSLKRDTQYF
.,TRBV7-5,17,TRBJ2-7,.,CVRSYRLFGRAEWEQYF
.,TRBV6-5,14,TRBJ2-3,.,CASRAGSFADTQYF
once,TRBV30,17,TRBJ1-3,TRBD1,CAWSSGQALYSGNTIYF
.,TRBV9,17,TRBJ2-3,TRBD1,CASSVYGSGGATDTQYF
.,TRBV9,14,TRBJ2-7,TRBD2,CASSASGRADEQYF
.,TRBV5-1,15,TRBJ1-1,.,CASNPRQARDAEAFF
.,TRBV7-9,15,TRBJ1-4,TRBD1,CASSPTGQGNEKLFF
.,TRBV9,13,TRBJ2-5,TRBD1,CASSLTGVETQYF
.,TRBV7-2,17,TRBJ2-2,.,CASSSRVAGRRTGELFF
.,TRBV19,16,TRBJ1-1,TRBD1,CASTVRGQGMNTEAFF
.,TRBV5-1,14,TRBJ1-1,.,CASSSGSVNTEAFF
.,TRBV3-1/TRBV3-2,15,TRBJ1-5,.,CASSQDRVWGQPQHF
.,TRBV7-2,14,TRBJ1-4,.,CASSLGGTNEKLFF
.,TRBV28,14,TRBJ1-1,.,CASSLVGGDTEAFF
once,TRBV7-2,18,TRBJ2-3,TRBD2,CASSLLPPAGVSTDTQYF
few,TRBV30,13,TRBJ1-2,.,CAWSVLFPRGYTF